Described below is a single T cell receptor beta chain sequence and its context. What it binds is not known. Profiled with immunoSEQ multiplex PCR; TCRdb holds only in-frame clones, not every one. The data hold roughly 100,000 clones, with around 80% observed a single time. The data were taken from a study of T cell responses to AZD1222 COVID-19 vaccine. This CDR3 is built from 15 residues. Germline assignment: CDR1 LGHNA and CDR2 YSLEER. Trimming pared 0 bases from V and 6 bases from J, leaving 13 bases between. Study-wide points: None of the repertoires were sampled until the peak T cell response had passed. In a largely white British group with more females than males, clonal diversity was possibly underestimated.

The TCR sequence derives from an adult in good health. The chain uses TRBV4-3 and TRBJ2-3; D may correspond to TRBD1 or TRBD2 (5 bases each). Sequencing used peripheral blood, obtained on day 0 of AZD1222 vaccination. In DNA form, the CDR3 reads TGCGCCAGCAGCCAAGAATGGGGGTTTGGCGATACGCAGTATTTT. It codes for CASSQEWGFGDTQYF.